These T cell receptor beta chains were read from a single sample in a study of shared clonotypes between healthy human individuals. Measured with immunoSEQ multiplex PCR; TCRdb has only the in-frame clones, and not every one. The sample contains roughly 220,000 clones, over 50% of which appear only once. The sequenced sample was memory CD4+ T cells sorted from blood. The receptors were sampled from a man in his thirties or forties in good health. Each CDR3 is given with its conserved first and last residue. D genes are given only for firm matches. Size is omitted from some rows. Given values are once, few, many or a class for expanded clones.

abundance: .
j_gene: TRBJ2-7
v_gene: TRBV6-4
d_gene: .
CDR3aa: CASSDRYGEQYF
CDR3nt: TGTGCCAGCAGTGACAGATACGGCGAGCAGTACTTC

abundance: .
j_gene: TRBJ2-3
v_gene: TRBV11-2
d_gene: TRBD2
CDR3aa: CASSLRGVARLTDTQYF
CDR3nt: TGTGCCAGCAGCCTCCGGGGGGTGGCAAGGCTAACAGATACGCAGTATTTT

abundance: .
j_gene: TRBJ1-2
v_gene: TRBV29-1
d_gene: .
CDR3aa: CSVVDTYGYTF
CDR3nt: TGCAGCGTTGTAGACACCTATGGCTACACCTTC

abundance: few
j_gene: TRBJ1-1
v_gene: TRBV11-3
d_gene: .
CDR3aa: CASSLDVNTEAFF
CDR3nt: TGTGCCAGCAGCTTAGACGTGAACACTGAAGCTTTCTTT

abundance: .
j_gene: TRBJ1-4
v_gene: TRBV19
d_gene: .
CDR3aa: CASSKIGSTNEKLFF
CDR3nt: TGTGCCAGTAGTAAGATAGGTTCAACTAATGAAAAACTGTTTTTT

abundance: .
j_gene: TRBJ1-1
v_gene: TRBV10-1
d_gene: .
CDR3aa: CASSVKSNTEAFF
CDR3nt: TGCGCCAGCAGTGTAAAGTCGAACACTGAAGCTTTCTTT

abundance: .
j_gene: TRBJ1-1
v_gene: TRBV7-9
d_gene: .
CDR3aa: CASSLEAPRDTEAFF
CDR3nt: TGTGCCAGCAGCTTAGAAGCCCCCAGGGACACTGAAGCTTTCTTT

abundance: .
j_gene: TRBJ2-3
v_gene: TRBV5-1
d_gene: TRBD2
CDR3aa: CASSLGTSDRTDTQYF
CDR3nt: TGCGCCAGCAGCTTGGGGACTAGCGACCGCACAGATACGCAGTATTTT

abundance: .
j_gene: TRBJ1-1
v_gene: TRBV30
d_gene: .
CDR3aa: CAWSLYSGNTEAFF
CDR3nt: TGTGCCTGGAGTCTATACTCGGGGAACACTGAAGCTTTCTTT

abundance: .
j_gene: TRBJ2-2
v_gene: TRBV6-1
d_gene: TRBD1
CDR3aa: CASRGQVNTGELFF
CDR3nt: TGTGCCAGCAGAGGACAGGTGAACACCGGGGAGCTGTTTTTT

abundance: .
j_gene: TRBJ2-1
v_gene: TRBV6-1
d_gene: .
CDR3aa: CASSEARAITSEQFF
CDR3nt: TGTGCCAGCAGTGAAGCGAGAGCCATTACAAGTGAGCAGTTCTTC

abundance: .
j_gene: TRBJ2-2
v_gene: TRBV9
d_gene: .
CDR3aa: CASADRLPKNTGELFF
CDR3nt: TGTGCCAGCGCCGACCGGTTACCAAAGAACACCGGGGAGCTGTTTTTT

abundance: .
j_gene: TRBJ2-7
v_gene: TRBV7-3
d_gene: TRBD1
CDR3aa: CASSPIERLGQGAEQYF
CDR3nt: TGTGCCAGCAGCCCAATCGAACGGCTAGGACAGGGGGCCGAGCAGTACTTC

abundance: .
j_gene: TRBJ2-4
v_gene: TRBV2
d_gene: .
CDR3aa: CASSGDSGKNIQYF
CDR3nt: TGTGCCAGCAGTGGCGATTCTGGCAAAAACATTCAGTACTTC

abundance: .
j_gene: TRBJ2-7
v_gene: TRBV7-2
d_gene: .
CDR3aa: CASTLMSDEQYF
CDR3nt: TGTGCCAGCACCCTTATGAGCGACGAGCAGTACTTC

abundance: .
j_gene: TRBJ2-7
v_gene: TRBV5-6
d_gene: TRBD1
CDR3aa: CASSPVGGASPEQYF
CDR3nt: TGTGCCAGCAGCCCAGTAGGGGGCGCGTCGCCCGAGCAGTACTTC

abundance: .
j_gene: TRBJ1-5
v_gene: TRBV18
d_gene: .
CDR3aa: CASSLGTRDQPQHF
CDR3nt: TGTGCCAGCTCACTAGGAACGAGGGATCAGCCCCAGCATTTT

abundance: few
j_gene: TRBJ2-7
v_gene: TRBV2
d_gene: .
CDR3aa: CASSDYRAYEQYF
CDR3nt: TGTGCCAGCAGTGACTACAGGGCGTACGAGCAGTACTTC

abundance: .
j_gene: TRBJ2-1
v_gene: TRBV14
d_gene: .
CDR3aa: CASSLNGNEQFF
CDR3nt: TGTGCCAGCAGTCTTAACGGCAATGAGCAGTTCTTC

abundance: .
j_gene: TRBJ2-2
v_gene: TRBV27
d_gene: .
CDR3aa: CASSPIQVTNTGELFF
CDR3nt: TGTGCCAGCAGTCCCATACAGGTGACGAACACCGGGGAGCTGTTTTTT

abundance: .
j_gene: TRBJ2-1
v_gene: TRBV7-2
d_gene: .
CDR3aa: CASEQRGSPSYNEQFF
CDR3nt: TGTGCCAGTGAGCAGAGGGGAAGTCCCTCCTACAATGAGCAGTTCTTC

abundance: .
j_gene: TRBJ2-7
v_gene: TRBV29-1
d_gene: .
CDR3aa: CSARIPAGAEQYF
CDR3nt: TGCAGCGCCCGAATCCCGGCAGGGGCCGAGCAGTACTTC

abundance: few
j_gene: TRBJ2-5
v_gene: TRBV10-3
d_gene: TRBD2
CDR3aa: CAISEGAGGFETQYF
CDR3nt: TGTGCCATCAGTGAGGGTGCGGGAGGTTTTGAGACCCAGTACTTC

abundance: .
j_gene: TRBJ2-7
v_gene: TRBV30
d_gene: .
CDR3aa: CAWSDSRRLEQYF
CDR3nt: TGTGCCTGGAGTGATTCAAGGCGGTTGGAGCAGTACTTC

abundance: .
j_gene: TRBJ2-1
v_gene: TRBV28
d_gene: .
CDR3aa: CASSSSRPLYNEQFF
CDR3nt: TGTGCCAGCAGTTCCAGCAGACCGCTCTACAATGAGCAGTTCTTC

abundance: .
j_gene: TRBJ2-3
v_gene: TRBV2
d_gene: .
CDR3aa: CASSAGEVSDTQYF
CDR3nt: TGTGCCAGCAGCGCCGGGGAGGTATCAGATACGCAGTATTTT